The clone carrying this T cell receptor (beta chain) has a handful of counts. The sample's time point: pre-sensitization, week 0. Regarding treatment: therapeutic diphenylcyclopropenone sensitization with weekly scalp DPC. The sample comes from a study of human T cells and chemical hapten exposure. TCRdb re-called the RACE reads with MiXCR, one entry per CDR3 protein. This sample has 300,000 to 450,000 distinct CDR3 sequences, with around 5% found just once. Germline CDR1 MNHNS, CDR2 SASEGT. V was cut by 1 base and J by 0 bases, with 13 bases left in between. The CDR3 totals 17 residues. The gene calls are TRBV6-1 and TRBJ1-5; D is uncertain. This material consisted of whole blood, taken in connection with sensitization to the hapten diphenylcyclopropenone (DPC). This sequence originates from a woman aged 18 to 35 with alopecia areata. Some clones in this sample may be carry-over from other donors' samples. CDR3: CASSEELWRNSNQPQHF. The DNA of the CDR3 is TGTGCCAGCAGTGAAGAACTATGGCGGAATAGCAATCAGCCCCAGCATTTT.